A single sample is the source of the 9 T cell receptor beta chains below, sequenced in a study of PD-L1 blockade in urothelial cancer. Some clones are missing from TCRdb's copy, which holds only in-frame ones; the method was immunoSEQ multiplex PCR. The sample includes over 65,000 clones, around 80% of them seen just once. The specimen comprised PBMCs, sampled around atezolizumab (anti-PD-L1) treatment. All receptors derive from a man aged 65 to 85 with urothelial cancer.

This clone appeared a few times. The chain employs TRBV30 and TRBJ2-7; the D gene is possibly TRBD1 (5 bases). Germline V gives CDR1 GTSNPN, CDR2 SVGIG (reference sequence). Trimming left V 4 bases short and J 2 bases short, with 9 bases between. This CDR3 region has 12 residues. The CDR3 loop is CAWKDKPYEQYF. The CDR3 DNA sequence: TGTGCCTGGAAGGACAAACCCTACGAGCAGTACTTC.

J is TRBJ2-7 and V is TRBV27; 11 nucleotides line up with TRBD1. V was clipped by 6 bases and J by 2 bases; unmatched bases: 9. There are 16 residues in the CDR3. Per the germline V gene, CDR1 is MNHEY and CDR2 is SMNVEV (reference sequence). The CDR3 nucleotides read TGTGCCAGCAGAGGGATGGGGGGACAGGGGGCCTACGAGCAGTACTTC. Its translation is CASRGMGGQGAYEQYF.

V is TRBV19 and J is TRBJ1-5; D is ambiguous. Trimming cost V 5 bases and J 4 bases, with 12 bases left between them. From germline, CDR1 is LNHDA and CDR2 SQIVND (reference sequence). This CDR3 contains 14 residues. This CDR3 reads CASSAYELNQPQHF. The CDR3 bases are TGTGCCAGTAGTGCTTACGAACTAAATCAGCCCCAGCATTTT.

The chain joins TRBV28 to TRBJ2-5, with 10 bases identical to TRBD2. Germline loops: CDR1 MDHEN, CDR2 SYDVKM. The CDR3 sequence is 17 residues long. V was clipped by 3 bases and J by 2 bases; unmatched bases: 9. The CDR3 reads CASSFVRTSGFQETQYF. The CDR3 DNA reads as TGTGCCAGCAGTTTCGTCCGGACTAGCGGATTTCAAGAGACCCAGTACTTC. Complete variable domain (other parts from reference TRBV28 and TRBJ2-5): DVKVTQSSRYLVKRTGEKVFLECVQDMDHENMFWYRQDPGLGLRLIYFSYDVKMKEKGDIPEGYSVSREKKERFSLILESASTNQTSMYLCASSFVRTSGFQETQYFGPGTRLLVL.

This chain uses TRBV7-2 with TRBJ2-1; tentative D call: TRBD2 (6 bases). V shed 2 bases and J shed 5 bases, with 19 bases lying between them. In germline, CDR1 is SGHTA, CDR2 FQGNSA. This CDR3 comprises 17 residues. The CDR3 reads CASSLWLSSEFDNEQFF. CDR3 bases: TGTGCCAGCAGCTTATGGTTGTCTAGCGAGTTCGACAATGAGCAGTTCTTC.

This chain uses TRBV27 with TRBJ2-1, with TRBD1 matching over 9 bases. Germline CDR1 reads MNHEY; CDR2 reads SMNVEV (reference sequence). The CDR3 has 16 residues. V lost 0 bases, J lost 7 bases, and 7 bases stayed unmatched. DNA for the CDR3: TGTGCCAGCAGTTTATCCGGGACAGGGAGACGGAATGAGCAGTTCTTC. This translates into CASSLSGTGRRNEQFF.

The chain uses TRBV29-1 and TRBJ2-7; 8 nucleotides agree with TRBD2. Looked up from germline, CDR1 is SQVTM and CDR2 is ANQGSEA. Germline trimming cut 5 bases from V and 0 bases from J; bases unmatched to any gene: 6. The CDR3 runs to 14 residues. CDR3 loop: CSVRTSGNSYEQYF. The CDR3 DNA is TGCAGCGTTCGAACTAGCGGTAACTCCTACGAGCAGTACTTC.

The chain combines TRBV5-1 with TRBJ2-1, with a weak D call TRBD2 (6 bases). CDR1 is SGHRS and CDR2 is YFSETQ in the germline V gene. V was clipped by 0 bases and J by 6 bases, with 13 bases between them. This CDR3 region has 15 residues. The CDR3 nucleotides are TGCGCCAGCAGCTTGGCCCCATCTAGCGCCAATGAGCAGTTCTTC. Translation gives CASSLAPSSANEQFF.

The chain employs TRBV18 and TRBJ1-2, with 7 positions matching TRBD1. The V segment lost 1 base and the J segment 3 bases; nucleotides outside the gene matches: 2. CDR1 KGHSH and CDR2 LQKENI come from the germline V gene. This CDR3 region has 14 residues. Here the CDR3 DNA reads TGTGCCAGCTCACCACTCAGGGGGGACTATGGCTACACCTTC. Its translation: CASSPLRGDYGYTF.